This TCR beta chain was profiled in a study of T cells in Graves' hyperthyroidism and ophthalmopathy. V dropped 1 base and J dropped 7 bases, with 13 bases sitting between them. Per germline, CDR1 MGHRA and CDR2 YSYEKL. CDR3 length: 15 amino acids. Template material for amplifying TCR beta CDR3 regions consisted of RNA transcripts. TCR CDR3 regions were first amplified by RT-PCR with HTBI primers. Using its own MiXCR run on the multiplex PCR reads, TCRdb lists one record per CDR3 protein. The sample has roughly 530,000 distinct CDR3 sequences, approximately 17% seen once. The clonotype was recovered from a woman aged 18-29 years with Graves' ophthalmopathy. The material sequenced was blood. V usage is TRBV4-1 and J usage is TRBJ2-2, with D possibly matching TRBD2 (5 bases). CDR3 region: CASSQGEGINGELFF. CDR3 nucleotide sequence: TGCGCCAGCAGCCAAGGTGAGGGCATCAACGGGGAGCTGTTTTTT.